Described below is a single T cell receptor beta chain sequence and its context. Its antigen remains unidentified. The germline gives CDR1 SGHRS, CDR2 YFSETQ. This CDR3 is 15 amino acids long. This entry belongs to a study of T cells expressing NK-cell markers. Study-wide results and limits: Expanded NKG2C+ T cell clones had unclear HCMV specificity.

TCRdb reprocessed the 5' RACE reads and keeps a single row for each CDR3 protein, giving no DNA. The listing records 200,000 to 300,000 distinct CDR3 sequences. The chain carries TRBV5-1 and TRBJ2-2; the TCRdb call, TRBD2, lacks DNA for checking. The sequenced sample consisted of blood T cells: a sorted CD56 or NKG2C T cell subset, CD4+ or CD8+ T cells, or bulk PBMC T cells (not recorded which). The TCR was taken from a woman aged 18 to 75 in good health. The CDR3 spells CASSSSGPNGGELFF.